These 20 T cell receptor beta chains share one sample of origin, sequenced in a study of OX40 agonist ivuxolimab in advanced cancers. Method: immunoSEQ multiplex PCR; TCRdb's copy keeps in-frame clones and lacks some. The sample has under 70,000 clones; approximately 90% are singletons. The sample in question was CD4+ or CD8+ T cells sorted from blood, obtained in a trial of the OX40 agonist ivuxolimab. The receptors were gathered from an adult with an advanced solid tumor such as melanoma, head and neck, liver or kidney cancer.

The rearrangement links TRBV7-3 to TRBJ2-1; tentatively, D is TRBD2 (5 bases). This CDR3 region has 13 residues. Trimming took off 3 bases at V and 12 bases at J, with 15 bases between the two ends. Looked up from germline, CDR1 is SGHTA and CDR2 is FQGTGA. The CDR3, as DNA: TGTGCCAGCAGCTTTGACCCCTCGAGCGGGCAGTTCTTC. It yields the protein CASSFDPSSGQFF.

This clone was counted between two and nine times. V usage is TRBV4-2 and J usage is TRBJ2-2, with TRBD1 identical over 11 bases. Trimming at V came to 3 bases and at J to 7 bases, leaving 16 bases not matched to a gene. Germline V gene sequence: CDR1 LGHNA, CDR2 YNFKEQ. This CDR3 region has 19 residues. CDR3 sequence: CASSQGPAGTGGLDGELFF. Here the CDR3 DNA reads TGTGCCAGCAGCCAGGGACCTGCCGGGACAGGGGGTTTGGACGGGGAGCTGTTTTTT.

This clone showed up just once. The chain links TRBV28 to TRBJ1-2; 8 bases line up with TRBD1. V was pared by 1 base and J by 6 bases, with 10 bases of the junction left unmatched. CDR3 length: 16 amino acids. CDR1 and CDR2 (germline): MDHEN, SYDVKM. Here the CDR3 reads CASSLSAGGAQNGYTF. The CDR3 DNA sequence: TGTGCCAGCAGTTTATCCGCAGGGGGCGCCCAAAATGGCTACACCTTC.

The chain employs TRBV4-2 and TRBJ1-2; the D is unclear. V was cut by 0 bases and J by 2 bases, with 7 bases left in between. There are 14 residues in the CDR3. The V gene's germline CDR1 is LGHNA and CDR2 YNFKEQ. DNA for the CDR3: TGTGCCAGCAGCCAAGAAAGGCTAAACTATGGCTACACCTTC. It encodes CASSQERLNYGYTF.

This clone was observed a single time. The rearrangement uses TRBV19 and TRBJ2-1, with 8 bases matching TRBD1. The CDR3 is 12 amino acids. The germline V gene has CDR1 LNHDA and CDR2 SQIVND (reference sequence). V lost 6 bases, J lost 16 bases, and 11 bases stayed unmatched. CDR3 in amino acids: CASRYLTGAKFF. The CDR3 DNA follows: TGTGCCAGTAGATACTTGACAGGGGCTAAATTCTTC.

V is TRBV6-5 and J is TRBJ1-6, with no clear D. Germline loops: CDR1 MNHEY, CDR2 SVGAGI. Trimming stripped 6 bases from V and 9 bases from J, with 18 bases between. The length of the CDR3 is 15 residues. The CDR3 loop is CASRPERVSSSPLHF. The CDR3 coding sequence is TGTGCCAGCAGACCGGAACGGGTTTCGTCTTCACCCCTCCACTTT.

J is TRBJ2-4 and V is TRBV15; unclear D gene. Trimming stripped 0 bases from V and 1 base from J, with 10 bases between. The germline V gene encodes CDR1 LNHNV and CDR2 YYDKDF (reference sequence). This CDR3 region has 16 residues. CDR3 in DNA: TGTGCCACCAGCAGAGATTTAGGAACGGCCAAAAACATTCAGTACTTC. Translating it yields CATSRDLGTAKNIQYF. Full variable domain (missing parts from reference TRBV15 and TRBJ2-4): DAMVIQNPRYQVTQFGKPVTLSCSQTLNHNVMYWYQQKSSQAPKLLFHYYDKDFNNEADTPDNFQSRRPNTSFCFLDIRSPGLGDTAMYLCATSRDLGTAKNIQYFGAGTRLSVL.

J is TRBJ2-1 and V is TRBV5-4; D is undetermined. The length of the CDR3 is 14 residues. Germline CDR1 is SGHNT and CDR2 is YYREEE (reference sequence). Trimming pared 6 bases from V and 7 bases from J, leaving 17 bases between. CDR3 nucleotides: TGTGCCAGCAACTCGCGGACGTTGGGGAATGAGCAGTTCTTC. Translation gives CASNSRTLGNEQFF.

V usage is TRBV6-5 and J usage is TRBJ2-7; D perhaps matches TRBD2 (7 bases). Germline CDR1 and CDR2: MNHEY and SVGAGI. The CDR3 runs to 14 residues. The V end was cut by 10 bases, the J end by 3 bases, with 19 bases between. CDR3 protein: CATDGGGGYYEQYF. DNA for the CDR3: TGTGCCACCGATGGGGGGGGCGGATACTACGAGCAGTACTTC.

The rearrangement links TRBV30 to TRBJ2-5; D remains unclear. The DNA end is a closer match to TRBJ2-7, so the J assignment may be wrong. The germline V gene encodes CDR1 GTSNPN and CDR2 SVGIG (reference sequence). CDR3 length equals 12 residues. CDR3 residues: CACRKRSYEQYF. As DNA, the CDR3 is TGTGCCTGTAGGAAACGGTCCTACGAGCAGTACTTC.

A word on this clone: Other DNA sequences within the sample encode an identical CDR3. The J gene is TRBJ2-3, the V gene TRBV5-4; D unresolved. V lost 0 bases, J lost 0 bases, and 8 bases lay in between. CDR3 length equals 15 residues. CDR1 is SGHNT and CDR2 is YYREEE in the germline V gene (reference sequence). CDR3 sequence reads: CASSLGGSSTDTQYF. The CDR3 coding sequence is TGTGCCAGCAGCTTGGGGGGTTCTAGCACAGATACGCAGTATTTT. The complete variable domain, with remaining parts taken from reference TRBV5-4 and TRBJ2-3, reads ETGVTQSPTHLIKTRGQQVTLRCSSQSGHNTVSWYQQALGQGPQFIFQYYREEENGRGNFPPRFSGLQFPNYSSELNVNALELDDSALYLCASSLGGSSTDTQYFGPGTRLTVL.

The J gene is TRBJ2-6, the V gene TRBV28; D is tentatively TRBD1 or TRBD2 (5 bases each). V lost 7 bases, J lost 0 bases, and 10 bases lay in between. This CDR3 is built from 15 residues. The V gene's germline CDR1 is MDHEN and CDR2 SYDVKM. CDR3 amino acids: CASTWGNSGANVLTF. CDR3 DNA sequence: TGTGCCAGCACCTGGGGGAACTCTGGGGCCAACGTCCTGACTTTC. The full variable domain, in which reference TRBV28 and TRBJ2-6 provide the parts outside the CDR3, is DVKVTQSSRYLVKRTGEKVFLECVQDMDHENMFWYRQDPGLGLRLIYFSYDVKMKEKGDIPEGYSVSREKKERFSLILESASTNQTSMYLCASTWGNSGANVLTFGAGSRLTVL.

This chain connects TRBV6-1 to TRBJ1-5; unclear D gene. There are 14 residues in the CDR3. Trimming removed 0 bases from V and 7 bases from J, with 10 bases in between. The germline gives CDR1 MNHNS, CDR2 SASEGT. The CDR3, as DNA: TGTGCCAGCAGTGAAGCGTTGGGGAGCCAGCCCCAGCATTTT. Encoded protein: CASSEALGSQPQHF.

The chain links TRBV30 to TRBJ1-6; 8 bases line up with TRBD1. The junction had 5 bases not matched to a gene; V was cut back by 7 bases and J by 0 bases. Germline V lookup: CDR1 GTSNPN, CDR2 SVGIG (reference sequence). CDR3 size: 15 residues. The CDR3 DNA follows: TGTGCCTTCAGGACAGGGAGCTCCTATAATTCACCCCTCCACTTT. This sequence encodes CAFRTGSSYNSPLHF.

The chain couples TRBV7-9 to TRBJ2-4; TRBD2 matches at 9 bases. The CDR3 is 17 amino acids. Trimming cost V 0 bases and J 2 bases; bases outside gene matches: 5. Per germline, CDR1 SEHNR and CDR2 FQNEAQ (reference sequence). The CDR3 sequence is CASSLAGGGVTKNIQYF. CDR3 nucleotide sequence: TGTGCCAGCAGCTTAGCCGGCGGGGGGGTGACCAAAAACATTCAGTACTTC.

This clone was recorded a few times. The chain uses TRBV9 and TRBJ2-3; 8 bases line up with TRBD2. The CDR3 totals 16 residues. Germline-derived CDR1 and CDR2 are SGDLS and YYNGEE. V shed 0 bases and J 6 bases; nucleotides not matched to a gene: 9. CDR3 nucleotides: TGTGCCAGCAGCGTAGGGATAGCGGGATCGTGGGATACGCAGTATTTT. Its translation is CASSVGIAGSWDTQYF.

V and J are TRBV9 and TRBJ2-1; no definite D call. Germline CDR1 is SGDLS and CDR2 is YYNGEE. Trimming pared 1 base from V and 5 bases from J, leaving 1 base between. The CDR3 totals 11 residues. In DNA form, the CDR3 reads TGTGCCAGCAGCGTAAACAATGAGCAGTTCTTC. It specifies CASSVNNEQFF.

The J gene is TRBJ2-3, the V gene TRBV19, with TRBD1 identical over 8 bases. The CDR3 contains 15 residues. Losses at the gene ends were 3 bases for V and 1 base for J; bases not matched to a gene: 3. Germline loops: CDR1 LNHDA, CDR2 SQIVND (reference sequence). DNA for the CDR3: TGTGCCAGTAGTATGGGACAGGAGCGCACAGATACGCAGTATTTT. Amino acid sequence: CASSMGQERTDTQYF.

The chain couples TRBV11-2 to TRBJ1-2; D gene ambiguous. Germline V gene lookup returns CDR1 SGHAT and CDR2 FQNNGV. The V end was cut by 7 bases, the J end by 5 bases, with 23 bases between. The length of the CDR3 is 16 residues. The CDR3: CASNPGFVQLPYGYTF. In DNA, the CDR3 is TGTGCCAGCAACCCGGGGTTCGTGCAGCTCCCTTATGGCTACACCTTC. The full variable domain, in which reference TRBV11-2 and TRBJ1-2 provide the parts outside the CDR3, is EAGVAQSPRYKIIEKRQSVAFWCNPISGHATLYWYQQILGQGPKLLIQFQNNGVVDDSQLPKDRFSAERLKGVDSTLKIQPAKLEDSAVYLCASNPGFVQLPYGYTFGSGTRLTVV.

This clone occurred a few times. The chain couples TRBV29-1 to TRBJ1-4; no reliable D call. The germline V and J ends were trimmed by 4 bases and 7 bases, with 4 bases remaining between them. Germline assignment: CDR1 SQVTM and CDR2 ANQGSEA. This CDR3 has 10 residues. CDR3 sequence (DNA): TGCAGCGTTGGGGGTGAAAAACTGTTTTTT. Translated: CSVGGEKLFF.